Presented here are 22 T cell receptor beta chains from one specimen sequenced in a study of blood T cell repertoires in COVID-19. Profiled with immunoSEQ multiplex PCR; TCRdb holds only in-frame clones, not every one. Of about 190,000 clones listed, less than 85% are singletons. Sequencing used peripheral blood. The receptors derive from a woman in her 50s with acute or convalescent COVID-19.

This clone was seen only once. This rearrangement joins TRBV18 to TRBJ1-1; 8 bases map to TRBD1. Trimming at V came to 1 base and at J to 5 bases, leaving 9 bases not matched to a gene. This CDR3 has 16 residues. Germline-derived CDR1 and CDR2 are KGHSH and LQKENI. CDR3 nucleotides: TGTGCCAGCTCACCACGTCGGACAGGGCCTTTAACTGAAGCTTTCTTT. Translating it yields CASSPRRTGPLTEAFF.

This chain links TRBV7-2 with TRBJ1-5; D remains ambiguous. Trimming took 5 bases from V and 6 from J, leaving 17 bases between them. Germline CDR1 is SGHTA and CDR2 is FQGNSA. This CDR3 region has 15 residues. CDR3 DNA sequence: TGTGCCAGCAGCCTCGGAGACGGGGTTCCTCAGCCCCAGCATTTT. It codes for CASSLGDGVPQPQHF.

CDR3 sequence reads: CASRDVQGINSPLHF. The CDR3 nucleotides read TGTGCCAGCAGGGATGTACAGGGGATTAATTCACCCCTCCACTTT. The chain is built from TRBV6-5 and TRBJ1-6, with 7 bases lining up with TRBD1. Per germline, CDR1 MNHEY and CDR2 SVGAGI. The V segment lost 6 bases and the J segment 6 bases; nucleotides outside the gene matches: 8. This CDR3 comprises 15 residues.

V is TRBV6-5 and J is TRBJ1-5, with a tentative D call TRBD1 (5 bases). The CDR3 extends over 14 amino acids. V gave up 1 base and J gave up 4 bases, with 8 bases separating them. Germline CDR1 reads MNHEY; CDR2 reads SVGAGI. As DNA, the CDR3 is TGTGCCAGCAGTTACTGGGGGGAAAATCAGCCCCAGCATTTT. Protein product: CASSYWGENQPQHF.

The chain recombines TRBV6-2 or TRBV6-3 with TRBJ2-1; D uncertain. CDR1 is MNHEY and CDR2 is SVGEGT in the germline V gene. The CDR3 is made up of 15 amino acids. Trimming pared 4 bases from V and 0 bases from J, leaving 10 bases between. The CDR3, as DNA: TGTGCCAGCAGTTCGTCGGGTTACTCCTACAATGAGCAGTTCTTC. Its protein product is CASSSSGYSYNEQFF.

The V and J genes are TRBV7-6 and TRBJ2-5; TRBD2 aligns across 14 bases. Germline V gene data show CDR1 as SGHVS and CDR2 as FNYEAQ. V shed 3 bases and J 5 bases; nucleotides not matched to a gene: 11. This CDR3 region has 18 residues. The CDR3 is CASSFPRTSGGSVETQYF. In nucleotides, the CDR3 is TGTGCCAGCAGCTTCCCCAGGACTAGCGGGGGGTCGGTCGAGACCCAGTACTTC.

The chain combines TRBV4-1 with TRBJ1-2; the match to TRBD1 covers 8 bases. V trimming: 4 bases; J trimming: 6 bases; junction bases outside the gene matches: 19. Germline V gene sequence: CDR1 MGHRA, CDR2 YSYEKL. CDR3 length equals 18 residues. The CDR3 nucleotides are TGCGCCAGCAGCCTAGCCATCGTAGACAGGGGTACGATCGATGGCTACACCTTC. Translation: CASSLAIVDRGTIDGYTF.

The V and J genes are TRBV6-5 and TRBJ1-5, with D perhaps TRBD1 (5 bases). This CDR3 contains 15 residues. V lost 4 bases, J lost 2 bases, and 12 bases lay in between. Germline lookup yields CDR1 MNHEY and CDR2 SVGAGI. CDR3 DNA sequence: TGTGCCAGCAGTTCCCGGACGGGGGGCAATCAGCCCCAGCATTTT. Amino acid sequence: CASSSRTGGNQPQHF.

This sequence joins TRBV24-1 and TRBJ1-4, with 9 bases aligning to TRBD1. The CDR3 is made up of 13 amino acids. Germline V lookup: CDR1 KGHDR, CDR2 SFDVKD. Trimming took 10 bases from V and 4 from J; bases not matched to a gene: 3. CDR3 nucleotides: TGTGCCACAGGGACAGGGAATAATGAAAAACTGTTTTTT. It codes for CATGTGNNEKLFF.

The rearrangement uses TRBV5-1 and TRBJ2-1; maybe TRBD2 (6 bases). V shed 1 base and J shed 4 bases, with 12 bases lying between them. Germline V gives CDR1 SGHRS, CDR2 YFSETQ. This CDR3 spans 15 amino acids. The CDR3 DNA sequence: TGCGCCAGCAGCTTGTCGGGGGTGGAGTACAATGAGCAGTTCTTC. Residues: CASSLSGVEYNEQFF.

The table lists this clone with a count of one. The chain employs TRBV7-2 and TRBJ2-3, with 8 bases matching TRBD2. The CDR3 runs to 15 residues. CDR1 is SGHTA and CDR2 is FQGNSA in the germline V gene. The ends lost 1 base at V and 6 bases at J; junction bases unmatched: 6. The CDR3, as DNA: TGTGCCAGCAGCTTAGACGGGGGGGCCTCCGATACGCAGTATTTT. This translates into CASSLDGGASDTQYF.

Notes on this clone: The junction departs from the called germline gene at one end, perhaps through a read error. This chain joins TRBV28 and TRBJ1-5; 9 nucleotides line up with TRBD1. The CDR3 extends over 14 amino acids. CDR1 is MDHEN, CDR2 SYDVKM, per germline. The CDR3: CVTGGAGGNQPQHF. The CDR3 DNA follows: TGCGTCACAGGGGGCGCCGGCGGCAATCAGCCCCAGCATTTT.

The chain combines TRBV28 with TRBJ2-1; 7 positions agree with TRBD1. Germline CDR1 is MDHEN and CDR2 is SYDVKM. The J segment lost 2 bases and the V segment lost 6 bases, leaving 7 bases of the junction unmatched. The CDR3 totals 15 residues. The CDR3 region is CASRPGDRTYNEQFF. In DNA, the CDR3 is TGTGCCAGCAGGCCCGGGGACAGAACCTACAATGAGCAGTTCTTC.

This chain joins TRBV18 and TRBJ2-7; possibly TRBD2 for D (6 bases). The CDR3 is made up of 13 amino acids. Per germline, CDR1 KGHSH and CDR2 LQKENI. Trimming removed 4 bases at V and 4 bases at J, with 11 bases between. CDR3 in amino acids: CASSRGLQYEQYF. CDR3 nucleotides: TGTGCCAGCTCACGGGGACTCCAGTACGAGCAGTACTTC. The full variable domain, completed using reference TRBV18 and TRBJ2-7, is NAGVMQNPRHLVRRRGQEARLRCSPMKGHSHVYWYRQLPEEGLKFMVYLQKENIIDESGMPKERFSAEFPKEGPSILRIQQVVRGDSAAYFCASSRGLQYEQYFGPGTRLTVT.

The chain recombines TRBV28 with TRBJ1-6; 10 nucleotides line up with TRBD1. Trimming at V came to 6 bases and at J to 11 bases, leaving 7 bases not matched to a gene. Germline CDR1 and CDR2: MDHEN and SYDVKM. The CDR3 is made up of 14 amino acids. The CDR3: CASRGGGQGPPLHF. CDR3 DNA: TGTGCCAGCAGGGGAGGGGGACAGGGGCCACCCCTCCACTTT.

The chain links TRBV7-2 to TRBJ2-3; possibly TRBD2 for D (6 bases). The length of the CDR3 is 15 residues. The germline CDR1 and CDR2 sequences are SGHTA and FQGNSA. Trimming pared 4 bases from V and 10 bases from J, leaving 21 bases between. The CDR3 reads CASSSVGAGRSAQYF. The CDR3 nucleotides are TGTGCCAGCAGCTCGGTGGGTGCGGGAAGGTCGGCGCAGTATTTT.

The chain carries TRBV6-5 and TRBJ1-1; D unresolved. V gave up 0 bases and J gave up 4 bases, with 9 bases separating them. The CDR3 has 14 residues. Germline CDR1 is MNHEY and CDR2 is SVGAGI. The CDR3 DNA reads TGTGCCAGCAGTTACTCGTCTGTGAGCACTGAAGCTTTCTTT. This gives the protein CASSYSSVSTEAFF.

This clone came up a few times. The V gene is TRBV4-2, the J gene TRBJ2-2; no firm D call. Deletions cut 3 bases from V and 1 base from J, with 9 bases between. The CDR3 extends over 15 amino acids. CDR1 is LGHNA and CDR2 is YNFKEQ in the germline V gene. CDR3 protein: CASSHLRQNTGELFF. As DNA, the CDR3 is TGTGCCAGCAGCCATTTAAGACAGAACACCGGGGAGCTGTTTTTT.

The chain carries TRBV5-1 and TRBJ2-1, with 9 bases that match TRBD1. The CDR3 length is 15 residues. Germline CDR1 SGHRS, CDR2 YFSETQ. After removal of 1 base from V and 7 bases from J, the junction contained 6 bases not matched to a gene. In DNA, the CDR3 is TGCGCCAGCAGCTTGTCCGGGACAGGGCGAAATGAGCAGTTCTTC. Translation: CASSLSGTGRNEQFF.

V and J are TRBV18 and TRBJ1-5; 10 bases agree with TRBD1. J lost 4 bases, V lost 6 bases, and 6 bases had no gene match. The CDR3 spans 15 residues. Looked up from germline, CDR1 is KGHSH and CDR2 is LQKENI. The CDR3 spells CASSPDRGLNQPQHF. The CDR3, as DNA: TGTGCCAGCTCCCCGGACAGGGGGTTGAATCAGCCCCAGCATTTT.

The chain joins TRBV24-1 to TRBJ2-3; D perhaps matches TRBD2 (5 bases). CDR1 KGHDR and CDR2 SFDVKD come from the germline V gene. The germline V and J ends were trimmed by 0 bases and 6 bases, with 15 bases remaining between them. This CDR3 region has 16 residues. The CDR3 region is CATSDLVSWRSDTQYF. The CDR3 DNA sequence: TGTGCCACCAGTGATTTGGTATCCTGGAGGTCGGATACGCAGTATTTT.

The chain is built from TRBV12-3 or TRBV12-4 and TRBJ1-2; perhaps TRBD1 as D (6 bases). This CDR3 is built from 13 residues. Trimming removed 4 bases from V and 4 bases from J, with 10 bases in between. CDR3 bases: TGTGCCAGCAGTTCAGGGGCCGGCTATGGCTACACCTTC. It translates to CASSSGAGYGYTF.